This T cell receptor (beta chain) emerged from a study of cytomegalovirus exposure and HLA in healthy donors (dated by TCRdb to the late 2010s). For the wider study: In an earlier analysis of under 750 of the donors, 250 to 300 Gb of sequence data and 90 million to 120 million unique TCR beta sequences from about 180 million T cells were reported. Roughly 300 gigabases of sequencing data and 78 million or so unique TCR sequences were included in an early release covering around 600 HLA-typed donors. Alongside the repertoire data, information on donor age, sex, ethnicity and CMV serostatus was compiled. The study profiled the T cell repertoires of hundreds of subjects by immunosequencing and related them to cytomegalovirus serostatus. An earlier analysis of 587 of the donors applied high-throughput TCR beta sequencing to assess whether each TCR beta V gene segment acted as functional or pseudogenic. The later analysis used no new phenotypic data to find candidate immune exposures, relying instead on TCR beta sequences and their occurrence across donors. In addition to the first cohort of 666 subjects, a separate validation cohort of approximately 130 different subjects was used. Every repertoire in the discovery cohort had been generated on one and the same sequencing platform. To study patterns of TCR occurrence, a later analysis re-analyzed previously published TCR beta repertoires from 500 to 850 donors and added high-resolution HLA genotyping. Typing coverage differed by locus: A, B, C, DRB1 and DQB1 were typed in about 620-630 donors, DQA1 in 500 to 550, DPA1 in nearly 610, and DPB1 in just under 490. Among 300 to 450 genotyped donors of the cohort, an average of 235,054 unique TCR beta nucleotide sequences were sequenced per donor, roughly 20% of them non-productive. The study aimed to test whether signatures of past pathogen exposure could be identified by cataloging public T cell receptors. Genome-wide SNP genotypes for about 60% of the roughly 670 donors were used in a later genetic analysis, which treated that subset as a discovery cohort. HLA typing covered class I and class II loci at four-digit resolution. Among the roughly 400 genotyped donors, around 81% belonged to the genetic ancestry cluster associated with self-reported Caucasian donors. A few DR-DQ haplotypes were treated as single units for association and clustering because of strong linkage in the cohort. To predict cytomegalovirus infection status, the study combined high-throughput TCR immunosequencing, statistical association of individual TCRs with disease status, and machine learning.

Spanning cysteine to phenylalanine, the CDR3 consists of 14 amino acids. The kept DNA is CDR3 alone, 42 bases in frame from the first base. The trim is 4 bases for V and 3 bases for J, with a gap of 12 bases between the germline ends. From a lookup of the germline V gene (reference sequence), CDR1 and CDR2 are MNHEY and SMNVEV. Study-wide findings and limitations: Because the 87-base-pair reads could not distinguish some IMGT-functional V segments, including TRBV6-2 and TRBV6-3, those segments were excluded. Several of the top co-occurrence clusters appeared to be linked to parvovirus B19, influenza, CMV and Epstein-Barr virus, according to a later analysis. HLA typing was unavailable for some donors at each locus, so association tests used only the typed subset. The authors suggested that the approach could potentially be extended to other disease states and immunological phenotypes. Around 16 rarely observed V segments, including chromosome 9 orphons, were excluded from the earlier analysis of approximately 500 of the donors because counts were too low. The cohort was sequenced for TCR beta chains only, and without alpha or paired-chain data the features that could be detected were limited. A later genetic analysis reported fewer N-insertions in productive TCRs among donors in an Asian-associated ancestry cluster than the approximately 670-donor mean. A later analysis found that most CMV-associated TCR beta chains appeared HLA-restricted, with HLA associations seemingly driven largely by CMV exposure. When HLA alleles, especially DR and DQ, strongly co-occurred, attributing TCR associations to individual alleles was difficult. The classifier was reported to diagnose cytomegalovirus status with high specificity and sensitivity in both the original cohort and the validation cohort. Correlated functional status among segregating V segments might be attributable to linkage disequilibrium, but an unknown experimental factor could not be ruled out. Broadly in line with IMGT annotations, most TCR beta V segments showed up in productive rearrangements about 90% or about 30% of the time in an earlier analysis of about 500 of the donors. In vitro tests confirmed that a few of the cytomegalovirus-associated TCR beta chains recognize cytomegalovirus antigens. In the study, 150 to 200 TCR beta chains were listed as associated with cytomegalovirus. A later analysis associated 16,951 TCR beta sequences with specific HLA alleles at a false discovery rate of 0.05. A further reported finding was that TCR beta sequences accurately predicted the HLA-A and HLA-B alleles for most subjects in the first cohort. In a later analysis, HLA-associated TCR beta chains showed more clonal expansion and lower generation probabilities than non-associated chains that were equally common. The only immune exposure information available for the cohort was CMV serostatus. The sequencing pipeline was judged likely to have produced a cluster of highly shared sequence variants as a technical artifact. A later analysis found that TCR association rates varied across HLA loci, with DRB1 alleles showing the most associated TCRs and HLA-C alleles the fewest. Sequencing depth was assumed to be roughly uniform across donors in the presence/absence analyses, though that assumption may not hold. An association between a missense DCLRE1C variant and V-gene and J-gene trimming of TCR beta chains was found in a later genetic analysis and replicated in an independent cohort. Most TCR sequences were seen in very few donors, while some public TCRs were found in many individuals.

The cohort was made up of 650 to 700 healthy bone marrow donors. At the time of sampling, every cohort member was nominally healthy, though immune exposures that went unrecorded were likely present. The donor was CMV seropositive and was included in the group of 290 or so seropositive cohort members. A peripheral blood sample was provided by each donor, and peripheral blood mononuclear cells were used for TCR beta sequencing. The Qiagen DNeasy Blood Extraction Kit was used to extract genomic DNA from the blood cell samples. As concerns this clone: Its antigen is not yet known.

Preparation of the library involved the immunoSEQ multiplex PCR assay. For the multiplex PCR, a mixture combining 60 forward primers for TCR Vbeta segments and 13 reverse primers for TCR Jbeta segments was used. Amplification of the CDR3 region of rearranged TCR beta genes was performed with a multiplex PCR assay on genomic DNA. The amplified TCR beta libraries were sequenced on the Illumina HiSeq System as 87-base-pair reads. In the paper's pipeline: In a later analysis, some 80 million unique TCR beta chains were counted across the roughly 700 repertoires, and roughly 9.9 million of these chains were shared by at least two donors. Raw reads were error-corrected and collapsed into unique sequences by a nearest-neighbor algorithm in which closely related sequences were merged to remove PCR and sequencing errors. V, D and J gene segments were assigned by aligning CDR3 sequences to IMGT reference sequences. For a sequence to be retained, a match of at least six nucleotides was required to both a V gene segment and a J gene segment. Rearrangements were classified as productive when the CDR3 lacked stop codons and remained in frame with V and J, and all other rearrangements were classified as non-productive. CDR3 was defined according to IMGT convention as the region running from the second conserved V-encoded cysteine to the conserved J-encoded phenylalanine. In an earlier analysis of roughly 610 of the donors, sequences lacking an unambiguous match to a single V gene segment were excluded. An earlier analysis of 587 of the donors called V segments functional above 56.7% productive rearrangements and segregating when the between-donor standard deviation exceeded 5%. A statistical classification framework was built for diagnosing cytomegalovirus status from the catalog of TCR beta chain sequences. A later analysis assigned V and J genes by comparing TCR nucleotide sequences with IMGT/GENE-DB human TR gene sequences. A later analysis assigned CDR3 sequences and most-parsimonious VDJ recombination scenarios with the TCRdist pipeline. In a later analysis, each TCR beta chain was defined by its CDR3 amino acid sequence together with its V-gene family, and reads lacking a unique V-gene family were excluded. As a way to deal with suspected cross-contamination and a sequencing artifact, a later analysis dropped nearly 600 nucleotide sequences that were highly shared and had low generation probability. For each public chain, a later analysis derived a clonal expansion index from normalized ranks of inferred template counts within each repertoire. In a later analysis, generation probabilities were computed with a VDJ recombination model fitted to out-of-frame rearrangements, and the resulting probabilities were checked against IGoR. A later analysis scored TCR-TCR, TCR-HLA and TCR-CMV co-occurrence with hypergeometric tests, applying a repertoire-size bias correction to TCR pairs. To estimate false discovery rates, a later analysis permuted the HLA or CMV assignments 20 times. In a later analysis, co-occurring TCRs were grouped with DBSCAN, and TCRdist sequence similarity was added when clustering was performed within HLA-allele-positive subsets. Co-occurrence clustering excluded repertoires with fewer than 30,000 or more than 120,000 public chains, plus five with anomalous nucleotide sharing. Held by TCRdb, this immuneACCESS table contains in-frame sequences only and omits some clones. Under half of the omission traces to an unresolved V gene where checked; the cause of the rest is unknown. V and J calls and clone size come straight from that table; D and trimming were deduced from the DNA. The sample's clone listing holds about 170,000 clones. Approximately 0.82% of the sample rests with the top ten.

The specimen was PBMCs. The V and J genes are TRBV27 and TRBJ1-1, with no D gene named confidently. This TCR came from a woman between 18 and 29 years old in good health and CMV-seropositive. The CDR3 reads as follows: CASSSGYVDTEAFF. The nucleotides read TGTGCCAGCAGTTCGGGGTATGTTGACACTGAAGCTTTCTTT.